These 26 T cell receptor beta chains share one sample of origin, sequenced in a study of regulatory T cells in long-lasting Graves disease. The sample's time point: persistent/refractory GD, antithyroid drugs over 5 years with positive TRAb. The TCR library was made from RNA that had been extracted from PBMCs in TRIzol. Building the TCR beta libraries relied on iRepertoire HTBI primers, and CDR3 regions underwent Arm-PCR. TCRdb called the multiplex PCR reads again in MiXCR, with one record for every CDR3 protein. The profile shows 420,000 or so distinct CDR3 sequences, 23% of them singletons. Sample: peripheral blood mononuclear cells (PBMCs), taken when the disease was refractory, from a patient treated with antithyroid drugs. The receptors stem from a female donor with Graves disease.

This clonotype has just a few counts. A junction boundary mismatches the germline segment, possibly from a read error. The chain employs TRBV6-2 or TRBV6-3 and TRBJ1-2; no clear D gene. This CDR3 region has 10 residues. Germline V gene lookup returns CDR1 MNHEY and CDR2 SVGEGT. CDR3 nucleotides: TGTGCCCGCAGACACTATGGCTACACCTTC. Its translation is CARRHYGYTF.

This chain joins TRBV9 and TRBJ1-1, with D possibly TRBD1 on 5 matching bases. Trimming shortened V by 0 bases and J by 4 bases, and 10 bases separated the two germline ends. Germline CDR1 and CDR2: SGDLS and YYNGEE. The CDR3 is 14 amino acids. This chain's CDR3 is CASSVVQGGTEAFF. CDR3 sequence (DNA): TGTGCCAGCAGCGTAGTTCAGGGAGGCACTGAAGCTTTCTTT.

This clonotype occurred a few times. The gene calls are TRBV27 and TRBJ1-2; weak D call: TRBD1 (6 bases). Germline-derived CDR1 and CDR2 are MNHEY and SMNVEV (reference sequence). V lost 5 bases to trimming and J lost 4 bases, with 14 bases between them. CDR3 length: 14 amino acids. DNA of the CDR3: TGTGCCAGCAGTGGGACGGGGGCTGGCTATGGCTACACCTTC. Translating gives CASSGTGAGYGYTF.

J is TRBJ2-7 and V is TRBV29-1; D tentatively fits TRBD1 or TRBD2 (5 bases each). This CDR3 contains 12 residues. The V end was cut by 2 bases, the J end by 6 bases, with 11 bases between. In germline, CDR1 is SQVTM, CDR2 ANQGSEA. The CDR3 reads CSVETRGAEQYF. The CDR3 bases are TGCAGCGTTGAAACACGAGGGGCCGAGCAGTACTTC.

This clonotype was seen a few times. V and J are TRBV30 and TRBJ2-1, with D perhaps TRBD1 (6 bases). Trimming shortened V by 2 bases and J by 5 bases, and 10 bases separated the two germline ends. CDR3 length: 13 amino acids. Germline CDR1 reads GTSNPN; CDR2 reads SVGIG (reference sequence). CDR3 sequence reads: CAWSPDSNNEQFF. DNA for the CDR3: TGTGCCTGGAGTCCGGACAGTAACAATGAGCAGTTCTTC. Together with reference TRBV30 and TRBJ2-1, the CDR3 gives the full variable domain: SQTIHQWPATLVQPVGSPLSLECTVEGTSNPNLYWYRQAAGRGLQLLFYSVGIGQISSEVPQNLSASRPQDRQFILSSKKLLLSDSGFYLCAWSPDSNNEQFFGPGTRLTVL.

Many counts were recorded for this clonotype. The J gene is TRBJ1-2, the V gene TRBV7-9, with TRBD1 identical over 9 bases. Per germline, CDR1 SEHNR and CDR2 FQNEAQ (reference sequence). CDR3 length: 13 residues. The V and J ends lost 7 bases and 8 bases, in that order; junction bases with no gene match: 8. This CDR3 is CASNQQGARGYTF. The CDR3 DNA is TGTGCCAGCAACCAACAGGGGGCAAGGGGCTACACCTTC.

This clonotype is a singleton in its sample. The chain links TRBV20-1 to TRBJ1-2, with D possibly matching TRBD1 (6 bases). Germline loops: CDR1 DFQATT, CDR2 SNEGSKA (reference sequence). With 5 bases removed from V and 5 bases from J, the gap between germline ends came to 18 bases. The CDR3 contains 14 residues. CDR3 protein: CSASRVGGLYGYTF. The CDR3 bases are TGCAGTGCTTCTCGGGTGGGGGGGCTATATGGCTACACCTTC.

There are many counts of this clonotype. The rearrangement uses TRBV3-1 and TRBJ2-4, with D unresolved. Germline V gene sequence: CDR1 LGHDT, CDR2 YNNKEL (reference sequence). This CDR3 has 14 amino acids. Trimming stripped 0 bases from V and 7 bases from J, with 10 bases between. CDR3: CASSQDSRSNIQYF. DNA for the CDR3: TGTGCCAGCAGCCAAGACTCAAGGAGTAACATTCAGTACTTC.

CDR3 in amino acids: CASSVAGGGSKNIQYF. The CDR3 coding sequence is TGTGCCAGCAGCGTAGCGGGGGGGGGGTCCAAAAACATTCAGTACTTC. The chain couples TRBV9 to TRBJ2-4; 8 bases are shared with TRBD2. The CDR3 has 16 residues. From germline, CDR1 is SGDLS and CDR2 YYNGEE. With V trimmed by 0 bases and J by 2 bases, 4 bases remained unmatched.

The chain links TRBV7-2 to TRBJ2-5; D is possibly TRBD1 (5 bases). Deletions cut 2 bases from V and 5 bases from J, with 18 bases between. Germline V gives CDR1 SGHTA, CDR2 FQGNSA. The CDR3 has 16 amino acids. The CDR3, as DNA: TGTGCCAGCAGCTTACCGACAGTCAGGAGTCCTGAGACCCAGTACTTC. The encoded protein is CASSLPTVRSPETQYF.

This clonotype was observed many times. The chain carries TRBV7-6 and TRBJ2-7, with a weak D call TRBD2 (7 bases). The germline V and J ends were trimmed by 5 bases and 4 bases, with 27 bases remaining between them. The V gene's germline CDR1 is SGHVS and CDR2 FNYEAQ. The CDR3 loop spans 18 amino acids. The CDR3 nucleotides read TGTGCCAGCAGCCCGACGTGGCTAGCGGTAAATACAGGGTACGAGCAGTACTTC. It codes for CASSPTWLAVNTGYEQYF.

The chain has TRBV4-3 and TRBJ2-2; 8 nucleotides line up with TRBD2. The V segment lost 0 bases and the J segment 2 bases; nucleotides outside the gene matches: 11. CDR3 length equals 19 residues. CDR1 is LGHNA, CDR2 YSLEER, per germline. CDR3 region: CASSQDDLIGRANTGELFF. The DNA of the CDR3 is TGCGCCAGCAGCCAAGACGACCTGATCGGGAGGGCCAACACCGGGGAGCTGTTTTTT.

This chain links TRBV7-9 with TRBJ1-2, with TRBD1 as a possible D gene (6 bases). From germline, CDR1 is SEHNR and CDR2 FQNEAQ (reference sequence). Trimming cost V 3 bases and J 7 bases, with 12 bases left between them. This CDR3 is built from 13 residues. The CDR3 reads CASSFRGIGGYTF. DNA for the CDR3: TGTGCCAGCAGCTTTAGGGGGATTGGTGGCTACACCTTC.

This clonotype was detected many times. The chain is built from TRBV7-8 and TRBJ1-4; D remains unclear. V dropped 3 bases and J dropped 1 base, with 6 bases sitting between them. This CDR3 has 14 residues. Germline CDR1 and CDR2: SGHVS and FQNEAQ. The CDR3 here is CASSFLGTNEKLFF. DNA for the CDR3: TGTGCCAGCAGCTTTCTTGGAACTAATGAAAAACTGTTTTTT.

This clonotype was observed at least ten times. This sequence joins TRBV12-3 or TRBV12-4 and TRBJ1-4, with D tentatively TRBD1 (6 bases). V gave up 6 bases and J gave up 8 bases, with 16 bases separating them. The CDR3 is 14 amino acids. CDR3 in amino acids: CASSQGGSGEKLFF. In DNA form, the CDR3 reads TGTGCCAGCAGCCAAGGGGGGAGCGGCGAAAAACTGTTTTTT.

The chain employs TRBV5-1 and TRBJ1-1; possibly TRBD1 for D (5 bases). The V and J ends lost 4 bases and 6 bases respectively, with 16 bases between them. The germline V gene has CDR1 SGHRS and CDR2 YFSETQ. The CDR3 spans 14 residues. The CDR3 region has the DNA TGCGCCAGCAGCGGAAGGCAGGGAAGCGCTGAAGCTTTCTTT. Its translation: CASSGRQGSAEAFF.

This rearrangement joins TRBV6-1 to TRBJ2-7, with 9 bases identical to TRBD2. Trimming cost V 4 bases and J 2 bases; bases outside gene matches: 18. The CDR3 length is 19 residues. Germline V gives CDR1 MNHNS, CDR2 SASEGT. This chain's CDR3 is CASSVVGEIELAGPYEQYF. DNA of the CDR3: TGTGCCAGCAGTGTAGTGGGAGAGATCGAACTAGCGGGCCCCTACGAGCAGTACTTC.

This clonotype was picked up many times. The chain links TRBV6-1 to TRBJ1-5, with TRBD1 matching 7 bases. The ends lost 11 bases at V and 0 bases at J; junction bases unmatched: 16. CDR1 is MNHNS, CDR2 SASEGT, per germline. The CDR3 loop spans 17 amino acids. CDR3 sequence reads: CASKTGSRPYSNQPQHF. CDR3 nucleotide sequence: TGTGCCTCGAAGACAGGGTCTCGACCTTATAGCAATCAGCCCCAGCATTTT.

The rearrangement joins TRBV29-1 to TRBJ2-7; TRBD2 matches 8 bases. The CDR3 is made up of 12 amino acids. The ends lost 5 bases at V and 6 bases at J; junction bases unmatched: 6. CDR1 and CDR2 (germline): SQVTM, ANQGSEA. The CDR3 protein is CSVTGTSLEQYF. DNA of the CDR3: TGCAGCGTTACCGGGACTAGTCTCGAGCAGTACTTC.

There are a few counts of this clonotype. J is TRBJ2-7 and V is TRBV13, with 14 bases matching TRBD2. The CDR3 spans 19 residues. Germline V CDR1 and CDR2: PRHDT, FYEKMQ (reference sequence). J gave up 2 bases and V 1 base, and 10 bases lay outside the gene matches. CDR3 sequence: CASSLESRLAGGPAYEQYF. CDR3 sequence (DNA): TGTGCCAGCAGCTTAGAGTCCCGACTAGCGGGAGGGCCTGCCTACGAGCAGTACTTC.

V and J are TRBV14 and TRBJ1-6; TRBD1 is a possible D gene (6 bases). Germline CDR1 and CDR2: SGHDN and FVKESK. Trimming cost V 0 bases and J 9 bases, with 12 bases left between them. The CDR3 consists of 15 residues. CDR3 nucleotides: TGTGCCAGCAGCCAAGAGAGGGGGGCTACTTCACCCCTCCACTTT. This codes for CASSQERGATSPLHF.

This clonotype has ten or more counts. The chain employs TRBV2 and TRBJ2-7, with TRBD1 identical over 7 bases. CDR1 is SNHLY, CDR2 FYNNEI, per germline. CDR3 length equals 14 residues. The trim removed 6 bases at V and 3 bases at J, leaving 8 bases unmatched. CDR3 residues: CASSPGDRVYEQYF. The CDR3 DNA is TGTGCCAGCAGCCCCGGGGACAGAGTCTACGAGCAGTACTTC. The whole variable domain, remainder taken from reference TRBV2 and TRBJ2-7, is EPEVTQTPSHQVTQMGQEVILRCVPISNHLYFYWYRQILGQKVEFLVSFYNNEISEKSEIFDDQFSVERPDGSNFTLKIRSTKLEDSAMYFCASSPGDRVYEQYFGPGTRLTVT.

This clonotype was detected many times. For the CDR3, the DNA is TGTGCCGGCAAAATGGGGCCGGGGTACGAGCAGTACTTC. Translating gives CAGKMGPGYEQYF. This chain uses TRBV6-1 with TRBJ2-7; D may match TRBD1 or TRBD2 (5 bases each). Per germline, CDR1 MNHNS and CDR2 SASEGT. This CDR3 is 13 amino acids long. V was cut by 11 bases and J by 4 bases, with 18 bases left in between.

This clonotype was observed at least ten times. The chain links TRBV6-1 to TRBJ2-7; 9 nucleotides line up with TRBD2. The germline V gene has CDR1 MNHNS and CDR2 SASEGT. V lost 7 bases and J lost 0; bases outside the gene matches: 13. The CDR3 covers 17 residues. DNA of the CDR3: TGTGCCAGCACGGGAGTGGGGGTAGCGGGAGTCTCCTACGAGCAGTACTTC. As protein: CASTGVGVAGVSYEQYF.

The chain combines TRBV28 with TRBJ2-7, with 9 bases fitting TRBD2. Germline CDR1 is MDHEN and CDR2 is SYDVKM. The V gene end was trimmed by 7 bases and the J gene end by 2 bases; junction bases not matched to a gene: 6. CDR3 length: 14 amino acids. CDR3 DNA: TGTGCCAGCACCGTTAGCGGGAGCCCCTACGAGCAGTACTTC. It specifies CASTVSGSPYEQYF.

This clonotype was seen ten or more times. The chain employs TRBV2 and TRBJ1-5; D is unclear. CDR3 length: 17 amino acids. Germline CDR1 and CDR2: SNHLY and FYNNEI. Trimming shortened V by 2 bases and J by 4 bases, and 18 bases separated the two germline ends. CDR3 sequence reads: CASSEFPGLANNQPQHF. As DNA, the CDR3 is TGTGCCAGCAGTGAATTTCCAGGCCTAGCCAATAATCAGCCCCAGCATTTT.